Following are 29 T cell receptor beta chains from one sample sequenced in a study of human T cells and chemical hapten exposure. Noted time point: pre-sensitization, week 0. Indicated treatment: therapeutic diphenylcyclopropenone sensitization with weekly scalp DPC. Using its own MiXCR run on the RACE reads, TCRdb lists one record per CDR3 protein. The repertoire consists of fewer than 300,000 distinct CDR3 sequences, with over 8% occurring once and the leading ten covering around 2.5%. The sample consisted of whole blood, taken in connection with sensitization to the hapten diphenylcyclopropenone (DPC). Receptors were obtained from a woman between 40 and 50 years old with alopecia areata. Some clones in this sample may be carry-over from other donors' samples.

This clonotype was counted only a few times. V usage is TRBV6-1 and J usage is TRBJ1-5; D is possibly TRBD1 (6 bases). CDR1 MNHNS and CDR2 SASEGT come from the germline V gene. Between the trimmed V and J ends, which lost 8 bases and 4 bases, there was a span of 24 bases. This CDR3 contains 17 residues. CDR3 bases: TGTGCCAGCGGTACAAAGATAAGGTCACAGGGTAATCAGCCCCAGCATTTT. The encoded protein is CASGTKIRSQGNQPQHF.

The gene calls are TRBV5-4 and TRBJ2-7, with 8 positions matching TRBD2. The germline V gene has CDR1 SGHNT and CDR2 YYREEE (reference sequence). This CDR3 comprises 16 residues. The V gene end was trimmed by 3 bases and the J gene end by 1 base; junction bases not matched to a gene: 9. CDR3 protein: CASSSLSGSKSYEQYF. CDR3 DNA: TGTGCCAGCAGCTCACTAAGCGGGAGTAAGTCCTACGAGCAGTACTTC.

The rearrangement joins TRBV5-1 to TRBJ2-7, with 8 bases fitting TRBD1. Germline CDR1 reads SGHRS; CDR2 reads YFSETQ. V dropped 3 bases and J dropped 5; count of bases not matched to a gene: 16. The CDR3 has 17 residues. The CDR3 sequence is CASSSYLRTGLSDEQYF. The CDR3 nucleotides are TGCGCCAGCAGCTCCTACCTTCGGACAGGGTTGAGTGACGAGCAGTACTTC. Full variable domain (rest looked up from reference TRBV5-1 and TRBJ2-7): KAGVTQTPRYLIKTRGQQVTLSCSPISGHRSVSWYQQTPGQGLQFLFEYFSETQRNKGNFPGRFSGRQFSNSRSEMNVSTLELGDSALYLCASSSYLRTGLSDEQYFGPGTRLTVT.

The chain carries TRBV7-2 and TRBJ2-7; 9 bases agree with TRBD2. Germline CDR1 reads SGHTA; CDR2 reads FQGNSA. Germline trimming cut 5 bases from V and 3 bases from J; bases unmatched to any gene: 8. The CDR3 is made up of 15 amino acids. The CDR3 protein is CASSQLISGSYEQYF. CDR3 nucleotides: TGTGCCAGCAGCCAGCTAATTAGCGGGAGCTACGAGCAGTACTTC.

The sample holds a few counts of this clonotype. CDR3 in DNA: TGTGCCAGCAGCTTTACGGGTCTCGCCGGGGAGCTGTTTTTT. This translates into CASSFTGLAGELFF. The rearrangement uses TRBV7-9 and TRBJ2-2; D ambiguous. CDR1 and CDR2 from the germline V gene are SEHNR and FQNEAQ (reference sequence). V lost 3 bases and J lost 6, with 11 bases in between. There are 14 residues in the CDR3.

There are many counts of this clonotype. This rearrangement joins TRBV28 to TRBJ2-7; D gene unclear. Germline V CDR1 and CDR2: MDHEN, SYDVKM. This CDR3 is 11 amino acids long. Trimming cost V 2 bases and J 5 bases, with 4 bases left between them. Written as DNA, the CDR3 is TGTGCCAGCAGTTTAATCAACGAGCAGTACTTC. This encodes CASSLINEQYF.

This clonotype turned up a few times. The chain combines TRBV12-3 or TRBV12-4 with TRBJ2-1; D perhaps matches TRBD1 (5 bases). V gave up 0 bases and J gave up 12 bases, with 12 bases separating them. This CDR3 is 13 amino acids long. The CDR3 region is CASSLARSRGQFF. The CDR3 coding sequence is TGTGCCAGCAGTTTAGCCCGGAGTAGGGGGCAGTTCTTC.

The chain carries TRBV6-1 and TRBJ1-2, with D uncertain. The germline CDR1 and CDR2 sequences are MNHNS and SASEGT. V was clipped by 7 bases and J by 7 bases, with 13 bases between them. CDR3 length equals 12 residues. CDR3 DNA sequence: TGTGCCAGCATCGAGCCTCCGGGTGGCTACACCTTC. Translating gives CASIEPPGGYTF.

The V and J genes are TRBV3-1 and TRBJ1-5; weak D call: TRBD1 (6 bases). Germline V lookup: CDR1 LGHDT, CDR2 YNNKEL (reference sequence). The CDR3 loop spans 14 amino acids. Trimming took 7 bases from V and 0 from J, leaving 10 bases between them. This chain's CDR3 is CASTLGGSNQPQHF. The CDR3, as DNA: TGTGCCAGCACCCTAGGGGGTAGCAATCAGCCCCAGCATTTT.

V gene TRBV5-1 combines with J gene TRBJ2-3, with D possibly matching TRBD2 (6 bases). Germline values: CDR1 SGHRS, CDR2 YFSETQ. This CDR3 region has 12 residues. V lost 3 bases and J lost 6, with 8 bases in between. The CDR3 nucleotides are TGCGCCAGCAGCTACGGGGGTGATACGCAGTATTTT. This codes for CASSYGGDTQYF.

V gene TRBV4-3 combines with J gene TRBJ1-1; D remains ambiguous. Between the trimmed V and J ends, which lost 0 bases and 0 bases, there was a span of 8 bases. Germline V gene data show CDR1 as LGHNA and CDR2 as YSLEER. The CDR3 spans 15 residues. The CDR3 nucleotides are TGCGCCAGCAGCCAAGACGTGGGGATGAACACTGAAGCTTTCTTT. Translated: CASSQDVGMNTEAFF.

This clonotype was counted at least ten times. Compared with germline, one end of the junction differs, possibly owing to a read error. V and J are TRBV5-1 and TRBJ1-5, with D uncertain. Germline V CDR1 and CDR2: SGHRS, YFSETQ. The CDR3 contains 15 residues. Here the CDR3 reads CASSLDGDSNQPQHF. The CDR3 nucleotides read TGTGCCAGCAGCTTAGACGGAGATAGCAATCAGCCCCAGCATTTT. Full variable domain (outside the CDR3, taken from reference TRBV5-1 and TRBJ1-5): KAGVTQTPRYLIKTRGQQVTLSCSPISGHRSVSWYQQTPGQGLQFLFEYFSETQRNKGNFPGRFSGRQFSNSRSEMNVSTLELGDSALYLCASSLDGDSNQPQHFGDGTRLSIL.

This chain connects TRBV10-3 to TRBJ2-5; 11 bases agree with TRBD2. This CDR3 has 15 amino acids. Germline CDR1 and CDR2: ENHRY and SYGVKD. V shed 4 bases and J 1 base; nucleotides not matched to a gene: 2. In DNA form, the CDR3 reads TGTGCCATCAGTGCGACTAGCGGGATCCAAGAGACCCAGTACTTC. It yields the protein CAISATSGIQETQYF.

As regards this clonotype: Being one base from a much bigger clone, this may be a read error. This chain links TRBV3-1 with TRBJ2-5, with 14 positions matching TRBD2. Germline lookup yields CDR1 LGHDT and CDR2 YNNKEL (reference sequence). CDR3 length: 16 amino acids. Written as DNA, the CDR3 is TGTGCCAGCAGCCGAGGACTAGCGGGAGGCCAAGAGACCCAGAACTTC. It translates to CASSRGLAGGQETQNF.

The rearrangement joins TRBV5-1 to TRBJ2-1; 7 bases line up with TRBD2. The CDR3 sequence is 16 residues long. CDR1 and CDR2 from the germline V gene are SGHRS and YFSETQ. Germline trimming cut 3 bases from V and 8 bases from J; bases unmatched to any gene: 14. The CDR3 sequence is CASSWIRGNGRDEQFF. CDR3 in DNA: TGCGCCAGCAGCTGGATCCGGGGCAATGGGAGGGATGAGCAGTTCTTC.

The gene calls are TRBV20-1 and TRBJ2-3, with 14 bases that match TRBD2. J gave up 0 bases and V 7 bases, and 6 bases lay outside the gene matches. Germline V gene data show CDR1 as DFQATT and CDR2 as SNEGSKA (reference sequence). The CDR3 runs 16 residues. The CDR3 nucleotides read TGCAGTGTGGATGGGACTAGCGGGAGCAGCACAGATACGCAGTATTTT. Translating gives CSVDGTSGSSTDTQYF.

In its sample, this clonotype was seen a few times. This chain joins TRBV12-3 or TRBV12-4 and TRBJ2-2; no firm D call. Deletions cut 3 bases from V and 5 bases from J, with 4 bases between. The CDR3 consists of 12 residues. The CDR3 reads CASSFWTGELFF. CDR3 DNA: TGTGCCAGCAGTTTTTGGACCGGGGAGCTGTTTTTT.

A few counts support this clonotype. V is TRBV30 and J is TRBJ2-7; 7 bases agree with TRBD1. Germline CDR1 and CDR2: GTSNPN and SVGIG (reference sequence). This CDR3 is 13 amino acids long. V lost 4 bases and J lost 0; bases outside the gene matches: 3. CDR3 loop: CAWNRGTSYEQYF. CDR3 DNA: TGTGCCTGGAACAGGGGAACCTCCTACGAGCAGTACTTC.

A note on this clonotype: This may come from a read error, since a much larger clone is one base off. The chain has TRBV12-3 or TRBV12-4 and TRBJ1-1; D possibly corresponds to TRBD1 (6 bases). V was cut by 7 bases and J by 11 bases, with 20 bases left in between. The CDR3 runs 13 residues. The CDR3: CASTLGGETDAFF. The CDR3 bases are TGTGCCAGCACCCTGGGGGGCGAGACAGACGCTTTCTTT.

This sequence joins TRBV20-1 and TRBJ1-6, with 7 nucleotides matching TRBD1. The CDR3 is 15 amino acids. The germline V gene has CDR1 DFQATT and CDR2 SNEGSKA (reference sequence). Losses at the gene ends were 6 bases for V and 12 bases for J; bases not matched to a gene: 17. In DNA form, the CDR3 reads TGCAGTGCCAGTAAGGCGGGACAGCCTGAAGGACCCCTCCACTTT. The encoded protein is CSASKAGQPEGPLHF.

The CDR3 sequence: CSVRLGLRGIQETQYF. In DNA form, the CDR3 reads TGCAGCGTTAGGCTGGGGTTGCGGGGAATCCAAGAGACCCAGTACTTC. V is TRBV29-1 and J is TRBJ2-5; TRBD2 is a possible D gene (6 bases). Looked up from germline, CDR1 is SQVTM and CDR2 is ANQGSEA. V was shortened by 5 bases and J by 1 base, with 20 bases between the two germline ends. The CDR3 loop spans 16 amino acids.

This clonotype showed up just a few times. CDR3 sequence: CASSQATGAGELFF. CDR3 nucleotide sequence: TGTGCCAGCAGTCAGGCGACAGGGGCCGGGGAGCTGTTTTTT. The chain combines TRBV12-3 or TRBV12-4 with TRBJ2-2; 8 positions match TRBD1. This CDR3 comprises 14 residues. The junction had 5 bases not matched to a gene; V was cut back by 5 bases and J by 6 bases.

The table lists this clonotype with a few counts. V and J are TRBV7-2 and TRBJ1-3; possibly TRBD1 for D (6 bases). Germline CDR1 reads SGHTA; CDR2 reads FQGNSA. V was cut by 9 bases and J by 4 bases, with 16 bases left in between. This CDR3 region has 14 residues. CDR3 bases: TGTGCCAGTAGCGGGGGGGCGCAGGGAAACACCATATATTTT. This codes for CASSGGAQGNTIYF.

This sequence joins TRBV5-1 and TRBJ1-1; no clear D. The germline V gene encodes CDR1 SGHRS and CDR2 YFSETQ. This CDR3 region has 12 residues. V was trimmed by 8 bases and J by 3 bases, leaving 11 bases between them. CDR3 DNA: TGCGCCAGTAATTACGGTGACACTGAAGCTTTCTTT. This encodes CASNYGDTEAFF. Supplemented by reference TRBV5-1 and TRBJ1-1, the full variable domain reads KAGVTQTPRYLIKTRGQQVTLSCSPISGHRSVSWYQQTPGQGLQFLFEYFSETQRNKGNFPGRFSGRQFSNSRSEMNVSTLELGDSALYLCASNYGDTEAFFGQGTRLTVV.

This clonotype was seen a few times. The chain combines TRBV9 with TRBJ1-6; the D is unclear. CDR3 length equals 12 residues. CDR1 and CDR2 (germline): SGDLS, YYNGEE. V was clipped by 0 bases and J by 9 bases, with 4 bases between them. CDR3 DNA sequence: TGTGCCAGCAGCGTAGAAGCTTCACCCCTCCACTTT. This codes for CASSVEASPLHF. Full variable domain (remainder filled in from reference TRBV9 and TRBJ1-6): DSGVTQTPKHLITATGQRVTLRCSPRSGDLSVYWYQQSLDQGLQFLIQYYNGEERAKGNILERFSAQQFPDLHSELNLSSLELGDSALYFCASSVEASPLHFGNGTRLTVT.

This clonotype was found a few times. The rearrangement uses TRBV3-1 and TRBJ2-5; TRBD1 agrees at 9 bases. V was clipped by 3 bases and J by 5 bases; unmatched bases: 13. The CDR3 loop spans 17 amino acids. CDR1 is LGHDT, CDR2 YNNKEL, per germline (reference sequence). In nucleotides, the CDR3 is TGTGCCAGCAGCCAGAACCGCCGGACAGGGGTACGGGAGACCCAGTACTTC. It is translated as CASSQNRRTGVRETQYF.

The chain links TRBV9 to TRBJ2-1; 10 nucleotides line up with TRBD2. The CDR3 has 15 amino acids. Losses at the gene ends were 3 bases for V and 7 bases for J; bases not matched to a gene: 7. The germline CDR1 and CDR2 sequences are SGDLS and YYNGEE. CDR3 coding DNA: TGTGCCAGCAGCGCCTTGGGACTAGCGAATAATGAGCAGTTCTTC. The encoded protein is CASSALGLANNEQFF.

This clonotype was found a few times. The chain has TRBV5-1 and TRBJ1-1; 8 positions match TRBD1. The germline V gene has CDR1 SGHRS and CDR2 YFSETQ. J was trimmed by 1 base and V by 3 bases; bases with no gene match: 11. The CDR3 totals 17 residues. Here the CDR3 reads CASSSTGEGAWNTEAFF. As DNA, the CDR3 is TGCGCCAGCAGCTCGACAGGGGAGGGGGCTTGGAACACTGAAGCTTTCTTT.

This chain joins TRBV19 and TRBJ2-1; 7 bases agree with TRBD1. Germline V CDR1 and CDR2: LNHDA, SQIVND (reference sequence). With 5 bases clipped from V and 2 bases from J, the junction kept 9 bases outside the gene matches. The CDR3 runs to 16 residues. The CDR3: CASSAMRGHTYNEQFF. The CDR3 DNA is TGTGCCAGTAGTGCAATGAGGGGGCACACCTACAATGAGCAGTTCTTC.